Presented here are 9 T cell receptor beta chains from one specimen sequenced in a study of early T cells in non-severe SARS-CoV-2 infection. TCRdb itself ran the 5' RACE reads through MiXCR, one entry per CDR3 protein. The table lists around 25,000 distinct CDR3 sequences, roughly 4.9% of them singletons. The specimen sequenced was whole blood. The receptors here all came from an adult who was a healthcare worker with PCR-confirmed SARS-CoV-2 infection or an uninfected control (not recorded which).

This clonotype was seen many times. V usage is TRBV20-1 and J usage is TRBJ2-5, with a weak D call TRBD1 (6 bases). Trimming cost V 6 bases and J 5 bases, with 10 bases left between them. The CDR3 sequence is 11 residues long. Germline values: CDR1 DFQATT, CDR2 SNEGSKA (reference sequence). The CDR3 reads CSAQRGETQYF. The CDR3 coding sequence is TGCAGTGCCCAAAGGGGGGAGACCCAGTACTTC.

This clonotype was seen a few times. The rearrangement joins TRBV6-5 to TRBJ2-2; TRBD1 matches 8 bases. The CDR3 consists of 15 residues. Per germline, CDR1 MNHEY and CDR2 SVGAGI. V was pared by 6 bases and J by 5 bases, with 8 bases of the junction left unmatched. In DNA form, the CDR3 reads TGTGCCAGCAGACGTCGGACAGGGCAGACCGGGGAGCTGTTTTTT. Its translation is CASRRRTGQTGELFF.

This clonotype came up many times. The chain couples TRBV5-6 to TRBJ1-5; 10 positions match TRBD1. The V segment lost 5 bases and the J segment 11 bases; nucleotides outside the gene matches: 13. The CDR3 loop spans 15 amino acids. Germline V lookup: CDR1 SGHDT, CDR2 YYEEEE. CDR3 DNA: TGTGCCAGCAGTCATACAGGACAGGGGGGAAGGACCCAGCATTTT. It translates to CASSHTGQGGRTQHF.

Note on this clonotype: This could be a read error, since a much larger clone is one nucleotide away. The chain carries TRBV29-1 and TRBJ2-5, with 13 bases fitting TRBD2. The CDR3 runs to 15 residues. Germline V lookup: CDR1 SQVTM, CDR2 ANQGSEA. The CDR3 nucleotides read TGCAGCGTCGAACCGACTAGCGGGAGGTCGGAGACCCCGTACTTC. Translated, it gives CSVEPTSGRSETPYF.

The table lists this clonotype with many counts. V gene TRBV21-1 combines with J gene TRBJ1-2; the D call in the table, TRBD1, was not verified against the DNA. TRBV21-1 is a known pseudogene. The CDR3 contains 14 residues. CDR3 residues: CASSKALPGTGYTF. CDR3 in DNA: TGTGCCAGCAGCAAAGCCCTTCCAGGGACAGGCTACACCTTC.

This clonotype was detected many times. This chain connects TRBV18 to TRBJ1-2; D is unclear. Germline V gives CDR1 KGHSH, CDR2 LQKENI. Trimming removed 3 bases from V and 8 bases from J, with 13 bases in between. CDR3 length: 13 residues. The CDR3 DNA reads as TGTGCCAGCTCACCTAAAGAATCGGAGGGCTACACCTTC. This translates into CASSPKESEGYTF.

This clonotype occurred a few times. The V gene is TRBV12-3 or TRBV12-4, the J gene TRBJ1-2, with D possibly TRBD1 on 6 matching bases. The ends were cut back, 6 bases at V and 5 bases at J, with 16 bases in the middle. This CDR3 is built from 14 residues. The CDR3 sequence: CASSLANTGYGYTF. The DNA of the CDR3 is TGTGCCAGCAGCCTCGCCAACACAGGGTATGGCTACACCTTC.

The rearrangement joins TRBV6-5 to TRBJ2-7; D not resolved. CDR3 size: 13 residues. The V end was cut by 4 bases, the J end by 3 bases, with 10 bases between. Germline CDR1 MNHEY, CDR2 SVGAGI. CDR3 sequence: CASSSEDGYEQYF. CDR3 sequence (DNA): TGTGCCAGCAGTTCCGAGGACGGCTACGAGCAGTACTTC.

This clonotype was detected many times. The chain combines TRBV28 with TRBJ2-2, with D possibly TRBD2 on 7 matching bases. Germline CDR1 and CDR2: MDHEN and SYDVKM. The ends were cut back, 6 bases at V and 7 bases at J, with 15 bases in the middle. This CDR3 is 14 amino acids long. The CDR3 protein is CASSRGASVGELFF. The CDR3, as DNA: TGTGCCAGCAGCCGGGGGGCTAGTGTCGGGGAGCTGTTTTTT.